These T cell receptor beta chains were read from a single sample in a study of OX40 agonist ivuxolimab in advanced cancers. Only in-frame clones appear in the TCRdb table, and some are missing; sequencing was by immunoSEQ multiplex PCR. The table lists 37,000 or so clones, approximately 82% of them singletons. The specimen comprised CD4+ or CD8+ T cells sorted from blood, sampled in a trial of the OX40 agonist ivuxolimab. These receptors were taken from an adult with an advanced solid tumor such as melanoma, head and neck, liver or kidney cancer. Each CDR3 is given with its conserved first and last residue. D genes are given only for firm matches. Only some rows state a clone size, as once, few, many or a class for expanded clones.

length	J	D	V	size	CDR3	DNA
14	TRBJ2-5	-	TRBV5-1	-	CASSLMSGQETQYF	TGCGCCAGCAGCTTGATGTCAGGGCAGGAGACCCAGTACTTC
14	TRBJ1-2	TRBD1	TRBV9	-	CASSTGTVNTRYTF	TGTGCCAGCAGCACAGGGACAGTTAATACGCGCTACACCTTC
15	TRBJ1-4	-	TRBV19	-	CASSTREDGDEKLFF	TGTGCCAGTAGTACCAGGGAGGATGGGGATGAAAAACTGTTTTTT
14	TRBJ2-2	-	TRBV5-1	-	CASSLAGVAGELFF	TGCGCCAGCAGCTTGGCAGGGGTTGCCGGGGAGCTGTTTTTT
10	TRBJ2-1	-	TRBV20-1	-	CSAGYNEQFF	TGCAGTGCGGGGTACAATGAGCAGTTCTTC
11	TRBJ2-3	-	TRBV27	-	CASSDTDTQYF	TGTGCCAGCAGTGACACAGATACGCAGTATTTT
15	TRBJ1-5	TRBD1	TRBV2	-	CASSRTGGTNQPQHF	TGTGCCAGCAGCCGGACAGGGGGCACCAATCAGCCCCAGCATTTT
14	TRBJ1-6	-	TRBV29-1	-	CSVVGLLNNSPLHF	TGCAGCGTTGTTGGGCTACTCAATAATTCACCCCTCCACTTT
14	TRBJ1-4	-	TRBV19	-	CASSITGWSEKLFF	TGTGCCAGTAGTATCACAGGGTGGAGTGAAAAACTGTTTTTT
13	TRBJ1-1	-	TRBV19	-	CASSLRGNTEAFF	TGTGCCAGCAGTCTCCGGGGGAACACTGAAGCTTTCTTT
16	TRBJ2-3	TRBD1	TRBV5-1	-	CASSLGQGAYTDTQYF	TGCGCCAGCAGCTTGGGACAGGGGGCTTACACAGATACGCAGTATTTT
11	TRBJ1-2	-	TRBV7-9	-	CASSQSYGYTF	TGTGCCAGCAGCCAGAGCTATGGCTACACCTTC
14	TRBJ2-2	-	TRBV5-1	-	CASSLVQAAGELFF	TGCGCCAGCAGCTTGGTTCAGGCGGCCGGGGAGCTGTTTTTT
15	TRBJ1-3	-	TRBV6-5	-	CASSYQGFSGNTIYF	TGTGCCAGCAGTTACCAGGGGTTCTCTGGAAACACCATATATTTT
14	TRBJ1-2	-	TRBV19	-	CASSIQGSQRGYTF	TGTGCCAGTAGTATACAGGGGTCTCAGCGAGGCTACACCTTC
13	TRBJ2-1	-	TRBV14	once	CASSQQQYNEQFF	TGTGCCAGCAGCCAACAACAGTACAATGAGCAGTTCTTC
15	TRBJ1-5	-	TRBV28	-	CASSSGGVHNQPQHF	TGTGCCAGCAGTTCGGGGGGGGTTCACAATCAGCCCCAGCATTTT
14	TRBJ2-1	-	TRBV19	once	CASSDGRSYNEQFF	TGTGCCAGCTCGGACGGACGCTCCTACAATGAGCAGTTCTTC
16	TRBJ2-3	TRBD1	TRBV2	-	CASSGFGQEYTDTQYF	TGTGCCAGCAGTGGGTTTGGACAGGAATACACAGATACGCAGTATTTT
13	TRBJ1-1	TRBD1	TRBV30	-	CAWSRDRGTEAFF	TGTGCCTGGAGTAGGGACAGGGGTACTGAAGCTTTCTTT
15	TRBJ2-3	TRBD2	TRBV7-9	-	CASSLPSGSTDTQYF	TGTGCCAGCAGCTTACCTAGCGGGAGCACAGATACGCAGTATTTT
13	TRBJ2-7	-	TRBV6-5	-	CASRRTASYEQYF	TGTGCCAGCAGACGCACAGCCTCCTACGAGCAGTACTTC
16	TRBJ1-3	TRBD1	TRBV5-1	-	CASSSRTGDSGNTIYF	TGCGCCAGCAGCTCGAGGACAGGGGACTCTGGAAACACCATATATTTT
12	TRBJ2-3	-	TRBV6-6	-	CASWGLPDTQYF	TGTGCCAGCTGGGGCTTACCAGATACGCAGTATTTT
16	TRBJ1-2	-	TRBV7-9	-	CASSVDFSGVLGGYTF	TGTGCCAGCAGCGTCGACTTTTCAGGGGTATTAGGAGGCTACACCTTC
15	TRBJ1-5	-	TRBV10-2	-	CASSDLGPSNRPQHF	TGCGCCAGCAGTGATTTGGGACCTTCCAATCGCCCCCAGCATTTT
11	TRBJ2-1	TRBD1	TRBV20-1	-	CSASTGNEQFF	TGCAGTGCTTCGACAGGGAATGAGCAGTTCTTC
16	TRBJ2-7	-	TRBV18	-	CASSPLGGPLSYEQYF	TGTGCCAGCTCACCACTTGGTGGTCCCCTCTCCTACGAGCAGTACTTC
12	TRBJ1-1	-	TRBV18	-	CASSLRDTEAFF	TGTGCCAGCTCCCTCCGGGACACTGAAGCTTTCTTT
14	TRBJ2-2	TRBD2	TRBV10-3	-	CATRTSGNTGELFF	TGTGCCACCCGGACTAGCGGTAACACCGGGGAGCTGTTTTTT
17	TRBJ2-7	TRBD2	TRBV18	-	CASSPVLGLANPYEQYF	TGTGCCAGCTCACCTGTCTTGGGACTAGCGAATCCCTACGAGCAGTACTTC
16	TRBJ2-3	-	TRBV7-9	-	CASSQQVSHTADTQYF	TGTGCCAGCAGCCAGCAGGTCTCACACACCGCAGATACGCAGTATTTT
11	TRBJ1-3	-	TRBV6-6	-	CASSLGGSIYF	TGTGCCAGCAGTTTGGGCGGGTCCATATATTTT
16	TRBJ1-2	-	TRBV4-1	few	CASSQISGLGGYGYTF	TGCGCCAGCAGCCAAATCTCGGGGTTAGGGGGCTATGGCTACACCTTC
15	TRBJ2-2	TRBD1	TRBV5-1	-	CASTLRTGDTGELFF	TGCGCCAGCACCTTACGGACAGGGGACACCGGGGAGCTGTTTTTT
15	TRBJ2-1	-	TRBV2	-	CASRGAPLRLNEQFF	TGTGCCAGCAGAGGGGCGCCGTTACGGCTCAATGAGCAGTTCTTC
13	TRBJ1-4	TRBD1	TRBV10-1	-	CASRKTGDEKLFF	TGCGCCAGCAGAAAGACAGGGGATGAAAAACTGTTTTTT
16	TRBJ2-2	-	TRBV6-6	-	CASSPLGGSNTGELFF	TGTGCCAGCAGCCCCTTGGGGGGTTCGAACACCGGGGAGCTGTTTTTT
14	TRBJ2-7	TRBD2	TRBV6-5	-	CASSYIAGVYEQYF	TGTGCCAGCAGTTACATCGCGGGAGTCTACGAGCAGTACTTC
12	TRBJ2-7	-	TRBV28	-	CASSPTAYEQYF	TGTGCCAGCAGCCCAACAGCATACGAGCAGTACTTC
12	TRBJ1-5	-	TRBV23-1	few	CASSQRNQPQHF	TGCGCCAGCAGTCAACGAAATCAGCCCCAGCATTTT
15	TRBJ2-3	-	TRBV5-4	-	CASSLWESATDTQYF	TGTGCCAGCAGCTTGTGGGAATCGGCCACAGATACGCAGTATTTT
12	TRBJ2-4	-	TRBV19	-	CASSVAGNIQYF	TGTGCCAGTAGCGTTGCAGGAAACATTCAGTACTTC
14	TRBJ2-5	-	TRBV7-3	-	CASSFGGFQETQYF	TGTGCCAGCAGCTTTGGGGGATTCCAAGAGACCCAGTACTTC